The 3 T cell receptor beta chains below were found in one sample sequenced in a study of T cells in narcolepsy. Sequencing used immunoSEQ multiplex PCR; TCRdb keeps in-frame clones, though not all of them. Of some 34,000 clones detected, about 90% appear once; the ten largest clones hold approximately 1.2%. The sequenced material came from CD45RA- memory CD4+ T cells from PBMCs. The receptors here all came from a human donor with narcolepsy.

The chain uses TRBV5-8 and TRBJ2-5, with TRBD1 as a possible D gene (6 bases). The CDR3 covers 15 residues. In germline, CDR1 is SGHTS, CDR2 YDEGEE. Deletions cut 4 bases from V and 6 bases from J, with 19 bases between. The CDR3 spells CASSAESAGEQTQYF. For the CDR3, the DNA is TGTGCCAGCAGCGCGGAATCGGCAGGGGAGCAGACCCAGTACTTC.

The chain employs TRBV6-6 and TRBJ2-2; 11 bases are shared with TRBD1. The CDR3 has 15 amino acids. The ends lost 5 bases at V and 5 bases at J; junction bases unmatched: 4. Germline V CDR1 and CDR2: MNHNY, SVGAGI (reference sequence). CDR3 nucleotide sequence: TGTGCCAGCAGTGGACAGGGGGCCGCAACCGGGGAGCTGTTTTTT. Its protein product is CASSGQGAATGELFF.

This sequence joins TRBV29-1 and TRBJ2-5; the match to TRBD2 covers 12 bases. The ends lost 6 bases at V and 5 bases at J; junction bases unmatched: 7. CDR1 and CDR2 from the germline V gene are SQVTM and ANQGSEA. CDR3 length: 14 residues. The chain's CDR3 is CSVGRLAGVETQYF. The CDR3 bases are TGCAGCGTCGGACGACTAGCGGGGGTGGAGACCCAGTACTTC.